These 8 T cell receptor beta chains were all obtained from the same sample, sequenced in a study of shared clonotypes between healthy human individuals. The protocol was immunoSEQ multiplex PCR, while the TCRdb copy is restricted to in-frame clones and leaves out a portion. The sample has a few million clones; under 95% are singletons. The sample comprised naive CD4+ T cells from PBMCs. Regarding subset: CD45RA+ positively selected. These receptors were collected from a man between 18 and 29 years old in good health. Some clones in this sample may be carry-over from other donors' samples.

The chain uses TRBV28 and TRBJ2-3, with TRBD1 matching over 10 bases. The CDR3 consists of 17 residues. Trimming took 6 bases from V and 4 from J; bases not matched to a gene: 13. Germline CDR1 and CDR2: MDHEN and SYDVKM. DNA for the CDR3: TGTGCCAGCAGGAAATTCTACGGACAGGGGGAGGCAGATACGCAGTATTTT. Translated, it gives CASRKFYGQGEADTQYF.

V usage is TRBV7-8 and J usage is TRBJ1-5, with a tentative D call TRBD1 (5 bases). CDR3 length equals 18 residues. The germline V gene encodes CDR1 SGHVS and CDR2 FQNEAQ. V dropped 5 bases and J dropped 0 bases, with 20 bases sitting between them. CDR3 loop: CASSPIQGPLNSNQPQHF. CDR3 nucleotides: TGTGCCAGCAGCCCGATTCAGGGTCCCCTTAATAGCAATCAGCCCCAGCATTTT.

The chain employs TRBV6-6 and TRBJ2-5; 10 bases are shared with TRBD1. CDR1 and CDR2 (germline): MNHNY, SVGAGI (reference sequence). V lost 5 bases, J lost 4 bases, and 4 bases stayed unmatched. The CDR3 length is 14 residues. CDR3 in DNA: TGTGCCAGCAGTCAAGGACAGGGGGGAGAGACCCAGTACTTC. Its protein product is CASSQGQGGETQYF.

The chain combines TRBV7-2 with TRBJ2-7; the D is unclear. Germline CDR1 reads SGHTA; CDR2 reads FQGNSA. CDR3 length: 12 amino acids. V was pared by 5 bases and J by 7 bases, with 12 bases between. CDR3: CASSLALLEQYF. Here the CDR3 DNA reads TGTGCCAGCAGCCTGGCCCTACTTGAGCAGTACTTC.

The gene calls are TRBV10-3 and TRBJ2-1; 9 bases line up with TRBD2. This CDR3 has 15 residues. CDR1 ENHRY and CDR2 SYGVKD come from the germline V gene. V was clipped by 2 bases and J by 7 bases; unmatched bases: 6. The CDR3: CAISERSGSRNEQFF. The CDR3 region has the DNA TGTGCCATCAGTGAGCGTAGCGGGAGTCGTAATGAGCAGTTCTTC.

Only a few counts were recorded for this clone. This specimen includes other DNA sequences encoding the same CDR3. The V call is TRBV28, the J call TRBJ2-7; unclear D gene. Deletions cut 2 bases from V and 5 bases from J, with 4 bases between. Germline CDR1 and CDR2: MDHEN and SYDVKM. This CDR3 region has 11 residues. The CDR3 here is CASSLRDEQYF. Here the CDR3 DNA reads TGTGCCAGCAGTTTAAGGGACGAGCAGTACTTC. The whole variable domain, filled in from reference TRBV28 and TRBJ2-7, reads DVKVTQSSRYLVKRTGEKVFLECVQDMDHENMFWYRQDPGLGLRLIYFSYDVKMKEKGDIPEGYSVSREKKERFSLILESASTNQTSMYLCASSLRDEQYFGPGTRLTVT.

The CDR3 sequence is CASSQGRQANTGELFF. DNA for the CDR3: TGCGCCAGCAGCCAGGGTCGGCAGGCGAACACCGGGGAGCTGTTTTTT. The V and J genes are TRBV4-1 and TRBJ2-2, with D unclear. In germline, CDR1 is MGHRA, CDR2 YSYEKL. The CDR3 has 16 amino acids. Trimming cost V 3 bases and J 0 bases, with 11 bases left between them.

CDR3 coding DNA: TGCGCCAGCAGCTCCCCCAGACTAGGTCCCCACGAGCAGTACTTC. This codes for CASSSPRLGPHEQYF. The J gene is TRBJ2-7, the V gene TRBV5-1; a weak D match, TRBD2 (6 bases). The CDR3 length is 15 residues. Per germline, CDR1 SGHRS and CDR2 YFSETQ. The ends were cut back, 3 bases at V and 5 bases at J, with 18 bases in the middle.